This TCR beta chain was retrieved from a study of T cell responses to AZD1222 COVID-19 vaccine. General study findings and limits: Only a handful of individuals given AZD1222 were seropositive at baseline. Per reports, nearly half of all spike-specific TCRs target regions that are unmutated in variants.

CDR1 is LNHDA, CDR2 SQIVND, per germline (reference sequence). This CDR3 spans 11 amino acids. The V end was cut by 9 bases, the J end by 0 bases, with 5 bases between. Only in-frame clones appear in the TCRdb table, and some are missing; sequencing was by immunoSEQ multiplex PCR. Found here are roughly 120,000 clones, about 90% of them singletons; the top ten hold approximately 8%. Second doses were pooled across both intervals (about 4 or about 12 weeks). In regard to this clone: No antigen is known for it. Other DNA sequences of this sample code for an identical CDR3.

The sequence came from an adult who received the AZD1222 COVID-19 vaccine. The sequencing used peripheral blood, collected 28 days after the second AZD1222 dose. The chain has TRBV19 and TRBJ2-5; D gene unclear. This CDR3 reads CASRDQETQYF. For the CDR3, the DNA is TGTGCCAGCCGGGACCAAGAGACCCAGTACTTC. The full variable domain, with the rest looked up from reference TRBV19 and TRBJ2-5, is DGGITQSPKYLFRKEGQNVTLSCEQNLNHDAMYWYRQDPGQGLRLIYYSQIVNDFQKGDIAEGYSVSREKKESFPLTVTSAQKNPTAFYLCASRDQETQYFGPGTRLLVL.